The 2 T cell receptor beta chains below come from one sample, sequenced in a study of CD8 T cells in Susac syndrome. Reverse transcription of about 0.45 to 1 ug RNA was carried out with random hexamers. Using its own MiXCR run on the immunoSEQ multiplex PCR reads, TCRdb lists one record per CDR3 protein. Seen here are around 230,000 distinct CDR3 sequences, around 95% observed once, and the top ten hold 0.095%. The source material was CD4+ T cells from PBMCs. These receptors were obtained from a human donor with multiple sclerosis.

This chain uses TRBV3-1 with TRBJ2-5; D gene unclear. Trimming stripped 1 base from V and 8 bases from J, with 17 bases between. The germline V gene has CDR1 LGHDT and CDR2 YNNKEL (reference sequence). The CDR3 spans 15 residues. DNA of the CDR3: TGTGCCAGCAGCCAAGGGGCCGGAAAGTTTGGAACCCAGTACTTC. Translation gives CASSQGAGKFGTQYF.

The V and J genes are TRBV12-3 or TRBV12-4 and TRBJ2-2, with D unresolved. The V gene lost 7 bases and the J gene lost 5 bases, with 8 bases spanning the gap. The CDR3 runs 12 residues. CDR3 region: CASTILTGELFF. DNA for the CDR3: TGTGCCAGCACTATATTGACCGGGGAGCTGTTTTTT.